This is a list of T cell receptor beta chains from one sample in a study of tumor-infiltrating lymphocytes in localized non-small cell lung cancer. Using immunoSEQ multiplex PCR, the repertoire was profiled, and TCRdb retains in-frame clones only, with some absent. Of tens of thousands of clones listed, around 85% are singletons. The source material was lung tumor tissue. The receptors derive from a human donor with non-small cell lung cancer. The conserved cysteine and the conserved F or W are not part of the CDR3 here. The size of a clone is reported for some rows only, either as once, few or many, or as a class for expanded clones.

>TRBJ2-5|.|TRBV10-3|10
AIREGSETQY
>TRBJ2-2|.|TRBV4-3|15
ASSQGLAGGSTGELF
>TRBJ1-5|.|TRBV19|13
ASSIDRGSNQPQH
>TRBJ1-2|once|TRBV5-4|13
ASSGGGDRGHGYT
>TRBJ2-7|.|TRBV5-4|14
ASSLGSAGPSDEQY
>TRBJ2-2|.|TRBV9|12
ASSLTSNTGELF
>TRBJ2-7|.|TRBV7-9|13
ASSPPAGGFYEQY
>TRBJ2-2|.|TRBV14|13
ASSRGTGGTGELF
>TRBJ1-1|.|TRBV4-1|12
ASSQESRNTEAF
>TRBJ1-2|.|TRBV4-3|13
ASSQGGKGAYGYT
>TRBJ1-2|.|TRBV25-1|15
ASSVTGGLQPNYGYT
>TRBJ2-3|.|TRBV6-6|13
ASSYSSGFTDTQY
>TRBJ1-3|.|TRBV7-2|13
ASSSVWGTGNTIY
>TRBJ1-5|.|TRBV18|13
ASSSGQWSNQPQH
>TRBJ1-2|.|TRBV6-5|13
ASSQTPGQTYGYT
>TRBJ2-2|.|TRBV10-3|14
AASSGGPSNTGELF
>TRBJ1-6|once|TRBV14|13
ASSQGTGGISPLH
>TRBJ2-2|.|TRBV9|17
ASSLRPRTGGLNTGELF
>TRBJ1-1|few|TRBV7-3|11
ASGTGVNTEAF
>TRBJ1-5|few|TRBV11-2|11
ASSQGANQPQH
>TRBJ2-2|.|TRBV7-9|14
ASSLQSGGNTGELF
>TRBJ2-2|.|TRBV7-2|13
ASSLDLANTGELF
>TRBJ2-7|few|TRBV29-1|14
SVAFRAGTTSYEQY
>TRBJ1-2|.|TRBV7-2|10
ALRERSYGYT
>TRBJ2-5|.|TRBV5-1|12
ASSRDSNQETQY
>TRBJ1-2|.|TRBV30|10
AWSGGQVGYT
>TRBJ2-3|once|TRBV27|11
ASKRTGGDTQY
>TRBJ2-5|.|TRBV6-1|10
ASLTPQETQY
>TRBJ2-1|.|TRBV20-1|8
SAADNEQF
>TRBJ2-7|.|TRBV19|13
ASRTGASGHYEQY
>TRBJ2-6|.|TRBV19|17
ASSIDYRSARAGANVLT